The text below deals with one TCR beta chain. The sample belongs to a study of CD8+ T cells in alopecia areata. Sequencing templates came from extracted RNA that was reverse transcribed into cDNA. The method was immunoSEQ multiplex PCR; TCRdb's version includes in-frame clones alone and lacks a portion of them. The sample includes about 13,000 clones, 45% to 60% of them seen just once. Trimming took 3 bases from V and 2 from J; bases not matched to a gene: 5. Germline V CDR1 and CDR2: SGHNT, YENEEA. This CDR3 has 15 amino acids. In the case of 5 or 6 patients, the CD4+ cells were sorted into CD25+CD127- cells.

The chain links TRBV11-3 to TRBJ2-3; 7 bases map to TRBD2. What was sequenced was CD4+ Tregs sorted from blood. The receptor comes from a human donor with alopecia areata. CDR3 sequence reads: CASSLGGRDTDTQYF. DNA for the CDR3: TGTGCCAGCAGCTTGGGGGGGAGAGACACAGATACGCAGTATTTT. Full variable domain (rest looked up from reference TRBV11-3 and TRBJ2-3): EAGVVQSPRYKIIEKKQPVAFWCNPISGHNTLYWYLQNLGQGPELLIRYENEEAVDDSQLPKDRFSAERLKGVDSTLKIQPAELGDSAVYLCASSLGGRDTDTQYFGPGTRLTVL.